This T cell receptor beta chain was sequenced for a study of blood T cell repertoires in COVID-19 (TCRdb year 2020). Regarding the study in general: Samples from collaborators originated in the United States, Italy and Spain and spanned both the acute and convalescent phases of COVID-19. The prospective study material was composed of cDNA or gDNA derived from T cells, B-cell-depleted T cells, or PBMCs. The dataset comprised deeply sampled blood TCRbeta repertoires from subjects exposed to, actively infected with, or recovered from COVID-19. The repertoires were released in a freely available public database intended as a resource for research on the immune response to SARS-CoV-2. The samples were drawn from the first 160 participants of the ongoing ImmuneRACE study and from some 1,300 subjects provided by 6 global collaborators. A de-identified subject ID, COVID-19 status, age in years and sex were almost always included in the sample metadata. HLA class I and class II types, where available, came from metadata supplied by the sample provider rather than from assay-based typing.

Points the paper makes about the study in general: The quantity of clinical and demographic metadata differed by source and by participant and was supplied without curation.

TCRbeta CDR3 regions were amplified from genomic DNA using the immunoSEQ Assay, a bias-controlled multiplex PCR. Turning to the authors' computational methods: Nucleated cell counts per sample were estimated from amplification of reference gene primers within the assay. To quantify the absolute abundance of each unique TCRbeta CDR3 rearrangement, sequence reads were collapsed and filtered. Productive Simpson clonality was computed per sample as the square root of Simpson's diversity index over productive rearrangements. This is the immuneACCESS table as TCRdb keeps it, with only in-frame sequences that have V and J called. A part of the clones is gone; compared with another copy, unresolved V genes explain less than half, and the rest is unexplained. V and J calls and clone size are given by that table; D and trimming were obtained from the DNA. Within this sample are 90,000 to 100,000 clones, with over 70% of them counted one time only. Approximately 12% of the sample is held by the ten biggest clonotypes.

As regards this clone: Its antigen remains unidentified. Nothing much larger sits one base from this clone, and base qualities are not available.

Whole blood was collected in K2EDTA tubes by collaborating institutions according to the institutions' own protocols. For TCRbeta analysis, collaborators shipped samples in one of three forms: frozen whole blood, isolated PBMCs, or DNA extracted from either of those sample types. Sequencing used peripheral blood. This clonotype originated in a woman older than 75 with acute or convalescent COVID-19.

The CDR3 corresponds to CASTLTGPAGELFF. The nucleotide sequence reads as follows: TGTGCCAGCACCCTCACAGGGCCCGCCGGGGAGCTGTTTTTT. The sequence links TRBV7-9 to TRBJ2-2; matching of 6 bases hints at TRBD1 as the D gene. The germline V gene (reference sequence) sets CDR1 to SEHNR and CDR2 to FQNEAQ. The CDR3 has 14 amino acids, counting the end cysteine and phenylalanine. Only the CDR3 DNA stays, 42 bases, in frame from base 1. Trimming costs V 7 bases and J 6 bases, and their ends lie 15 bases apart.